The 20 T cell receptor beta chains in this list originate from one sample, sequenced in a study of T cell changes during pregnancy in multiple sclerosis. Method: immunoSEQ multiplex PCR; TCRdb's copy keeps in-frame clones and lacks some. Of roughly 38,000 clones listed, about nine tenths are singletons. This material consisted of CD4+ T cells from peripheral blood mononuclear cells, taken in the second trimester of pregnancy. The receptors originated from a female donor in good health, enrolled as a control in a pregnancy study.

The rearrangement joins TRBV7-2 to TRBJ2-4; 7 nucleotides line up with TRBD2. J gave up 8 bases and V 4 bases, and 11 bases lay outside the gene matches. CDR1 and CDR2 (germline): SGHTA, FQGNSA. The CDR3 contains 15 residues. The CDR3 sequence: CASSWGGIKSDIQYF. The CDR3 nucleotides are TGTGCCAGCAGCTGGGGGGGGATCAAAAGCGACATTCAGTACTTC.

The rearrangement links TRBV18 to TRBJ1-6; D unresolved. With 4 bases removed from V and 0 bases from J, the gap between germline ends came to 7 bases. This CDR3 is built from 15 residues. Germline-derived CDR1 and CDR2 are KGHSH and LQKENI. The CDR3 loop reads CASSRESSYNSPLHF. CDR3 nucleotides: TGTGCCAGCTCACGTGAGAGCTCCTATAATTCACCCCTCCACTTT.

This clone was counted a single time. This chain uses TRBV6-1 with TRBJ2-7; D perhaps matches TRBD2 (6 bases). There are 14 residues in the CDR3. The germline gives CDR1 MNHNS, CDR2 SASEGT. V shed 4 bases and J shed 2 bases, with 12 bases lying between them. Written as DNA, the CDR3 is TGTGCCAGCAGTGCCGGGACTGGGACCTACGAGCAGTACTTC. It specifies CASSAGTGTYEQYF.

The chain recombines TRBV10-3 with TRBJ1-2, with D unresolved. With 9 bases removed from V and 7 bases from J, the gap between germline ends came to 18 bases. The V gene's germline CDR1 is ENHRY and CDR2 SYGVKD. The CDR3 extends over 13 amino acids. This chain's CDR3 is CAIVAGGIGGYTF. CDR3 in DNA: TGTGCCATAGTTGCGGGTGGAATCGGTGGCTACACCTTC.

This chain connects TRBV12-5 to TRBJ2-7, with TRBD1 identical over 7 bases. Unmatched junction bases numbered 12, after V lost 1 base and J lost 0 bases. Germline CDR1 and CDR2: LGHNT and FRNRAP. The CDR3 covers 18 residues. DNA of the CDR3: TGTGCTAGTGGTTTGGCCCGGGTTGGGACAGAAAGCTCCTACGAGCAGTACTTC. Protein sequence: CASGLARVGTESSYEQYF.

The chain couples TRBV18 to TRBJ2-7; 7 nucleotides line up with TRBD2. CDR1 is KGHSH, CDR2 LQKENI, per germline. The length of the CDR3 is 15 residues. After removal of 2 bases from V and 2 bases from J, the junction contained 6 bases not matched to a gene. As DNA, the CDR3 is TGTGCCAGCTCACCAGGCACTAGCGCCGCCTACGAGCAGTACTTC. Translated: CASSPGTSAAYEQYF.

The rearrangement uses TRBV5-4 and TRBJ1-2, with D maybe TRBD1 (5 bases). The CDR3 sequence is 14 residues long. V was cut by 6 bases and J by 6 bases, with 18 bases left in between. CDR1 is SGHNT and CDR2 is YYREEE in the germline V gene (reference sequence). CDR3: CASTLIGGVHGYTF. The CDR3 DNA follows: TGTGCCAGCACCTTAATCGGAGGGGTCCATGGCTACACCTTC.

This chain joins TRBV5-1 and TRBJ2-1; the D gene is possibly TRBD2 (6 bases). CDR3 size: 16 residues. Germline-derived CDR1 and CDR2 are SGHRS and YFSETQ. Deletions cut 1 base from V and 0 bases from J, with 11 bases between. This chain's CDR3 is CASSLREQSSYNEQFF. CDR3 coding DNA: TGCGCCAGCAGCTTGCGGGAGCAGAGCTCCTACAATGAGCAGTTCTTC.

The rearrangement uses TRBV27 and TRBJ2-6; D is ambiguous. This CDR3 is 16 amino acids long. V shed 6 bases and J shed 0 bases, with 12 bases lying between them. Per germline, CDR1 MNHEY and CDR2 SMNVEV (reference sequence). The CDR3 protein is CASSVVTASGANVLTF. Written as DNA, the CDR3 is TGTGCCAGCAGCGTTGTAACTGCCTCTGGGGCCAACGTCCTGACTTTC.

This CDR3 reads CASSRQGWTVEQFF. CDR3 in DNA: TGTGCCAGCAGCCGACAGGGGTGGACGGTGGAGCAGTTCTTC. This rearrangement joins TRBV14 to TRBJ2-1; TRBD1 matches 8 bases. V lost 4 bases and J lost 10; bases outside the gene matches: 9. The CDR3 is made up of 14 amino acids. In germline, CDR1 is SGHDN, CDR2 FVKESK.

The gene calls are TRBV6-5 and TRBJ1-1; TRBD1 might be the D (6 bases). Trimming pared 6 bases from V and 5 bases from J, leaving 16 bases between. CDR3 size: 14 residues. From germline, CDR1 is MNHEY and CDR2 SVGAGI. CDR3 region: CASRPGTLGTEAFF. In nucleotides, the CDR3 is TGTGCCAGCAGGCCCGGGACACTTGGAACTGAAGCTTTCTTT.

V is TRBV28 and J is TRBJ1-1; tentatively, D is TRBD1 (5 bases). Germline-derived CDR1 and CDR2 are MDHEN and SYDVKM. The V and J ends lost 5 bases and 9 bases respectively, with 13 bases between them. The CDR3 consists of 12 residues. The CDR3 DNA sequence: TGTGCCAGCAGTCAGTTGGGGGGGAAAGCTTTCTTT. Its protein product is CASSQLGGKAFF.

This clone was observed once. V usage is TRBV19 and J usage is TRBJ1-5; D is possibly TRBD1 (5 bases). Germline V gene data show CDR1 as LNHDA and CDR2 as SQIVND (reference sequence). Trimming shortened V by 3 bases and J by 0 bases, and 9 bases separated the two germline ends. This CDR3 contains 15 residues. CDR3 region: CASSIRADSNQPQHF. The CDR3 DNA is TGTGCCAGTAGTATCAGGGCGGATAGCAATCAGCCCCAGCATTTT.

The V call is TRBV27, the J call TRBJ1-3; no clear D gene. The CDR3 consists of 15 residues. The V end lost 6 bases, the J end lost 0 bases, and 12 bases lay between the germline ends. Germline CDR1 and CDR2: MNHEY and SMNVEV (reference sequence). The CDR3 is CASRGLPSSGNTIYF. The CDR3 DNA sequence: TGTGCCAGCAGGGGCCTCCCGAGCTCTGGAAACACCATATATTTT.

The chain links TRBV19 to TRBJ1-2, with D tentatively TRBD1 (6 bases). Germline V lookup: CDR1 LNHDA, CDR2 SQIVND (reference sequence). V was shortened by 6 bases and J by 6 bases, with 14 bases between the two germline ends. The CDR3 consists of 13 residues. This chain's CDR3 is CASRKQGSDGYTF. The CDR3 DNA reads TGTGCCAGTAGGAAACAGGGATCCGATGGCTACACCTTC. The variable domain in full, with the rest retrieved from reference TRBV19 and TRBJ1-2, is DGGITQSPKYLFRKEGQNVTLSCEQNLNHDAMYWYRQDPGQGLRLIYYSQIVNDFQKGDIAEGYSVSREKKESFPLTVTSAQKNPTAFYLCASRKQGSDGYTFGSGTRLTVV.

The rearrangement links TRBV5-1 to TRBJ2-1; possible D gene TRBD1, 6 bases. CDR1 SGHRS and CDR2 YFSETQ come from the germline V gene. The CDR3 loop spans 13 amino acids. Trimming took 4 bases from V and 5 from J, leaving 10 bases between them. The CDR3 loop reads CASSQGTDNEQFF. The CDR3 DNA follows: TGCGCCAGCAGCCAGGGGACGGACAATGAGCAGTTCTTC.

The J gene is TRBJ1-6, the V gene TRBV5-8; possibly TRBD1 for D (5 bases). The CDR3 sequence is 14 residues long. The germline gives CDR1 SGHTS, CDR2 YDEGEE. Trimming pared 0 bases from V and 7 bases from J, leaving 8 bases between. The CDR3 protein is CASSLGGQNSPLHF. Written as DNA, the CDR3 is TGTGCCAGCAGCTTGGGGGGCCAAAATTCACCCCTCCACTTT.

The chain uses TRBV5-1 and TRBJ2-5; TRBD1 aligns across 8 bases. CDR3 length: 15 residues. Germline V gives CDR1 SGHRS, CDR2 YFSETQ. J was trimmed by 1 base and V by 0 bases; bases with no gene match: 2. This chain's CDR3 is CASSLGQGLQETQYF. The CDR3 DNA is TGCGCCAGCAGCTTGGGACAGGGGCTCCAAGAGACCCAGTACTTC.

The rearrangement joins TRBV2 to TRBJ1-2, with a weak D call TRBD1 (6 bases). The V gene's germline CDR1 is SNHLY and CDR2 FYNNEI. This CDR3 contains 14 residues. The ends were cut back, 6 bases at V and 4 bases at J, with 15 bases in the middle. The DNA of the CDR3 is TGTGCCAGCAGACTTGGACAGACGACCTATGGCTACACCTTC. This translates into CASRLGQTTYGYTF.

This chain connects TRBV5-1 to TRBJ2-3, with D maybe TRBD1 (6 bases). Per the germline V gene, CDR1 is SGHRS and CDR2 is YFSETQ. This CDR3 has 14 residues. V was pared by 4 bases and J by 2 bases, with 11 bases between. The CDR3 sequence: CASSPGQITDTQYF. As DNA, the CDR3 is TGCGCCAGCAGCCCCGGACAGATCACAGATACGCAGTATTTT.